Listed here are 20 T cell receptor beta chains from one sample, sequenced in a study of T cell repertoires in cytomegalovirus infection. MiXCR, applied by TCRdb to the reads, yields one record per CDR3 protein. Among 110,000 or so distinct CDR3 sequences listed, about 30% were seen once. Their recognized antigens are unknown. Sample: CD8+ T cells from cultured PBMCs, taken from culture after CMV antigen stimulation. These TCRs come from a human donor in good health (CMV status not recorded). Some clones in this sample may be carry-over from other donors' samples.

The J gene is TRBJ1-6, the V gene TRBV19; the D gene is possibly TRBD1 (5 bases). CDR3 length equals 15 residues. V gave up 5 bases and J gave up 9 bases, with 17 bases separating them. In germline, CDR1 is LNHDA, CDR2 SQIVND (reference sequence). Here the CDR3 reads CASSPGMGPGSPLHF. CDR3 coding DNA: TGTGCCAGTAGTCCTGGGATGGGACCTGGTTCACCCCTCCACTTT. Together with reference TRBV19 and TRBJ1-6, the CDR3 gives the full variable domain: DGGITQSPKYLFRKEGQNVTLSCEQNLNHDAMYWYRQDPGQGLRLIYYSQIVNDFQKGDIAEGYSVSREKKESFPLTVTSAQKNPTAFYLCASSPGMGPGSPLHFGNGTRLTVT.

This clonotype showed up just a few times. The V gene is TRBV4-1, the J gene TRBJ2-4, with D perhaps matching TRBD2 (5 bases). V was pared by 1 base and J by 6 bases, with 7 bases between. The CDR3 runs 13 residues. In germline, CDR1 is MGHRA, CDR2 YSYEKL. The CDR3 sequence: CASSQGTPNIQYF. CDR3 DNA sequence: TGCGCCAGCAGCCAAGGGACTCCAAACATTCAGTACTTC.

This sequence joins TRBV20-1 and TRBJ1-5, with D unresolved. Germline assignment: CDR1 DFQATT and CDR2 SNEGSKA (reference sequence). This CDR3 comprises 15 residues. Trimming removed 5 bases from V and 1 base from J, with 15 bases in between. The CDR3 bases are TGCAGTGCTGTAGACCCCGGGGTGAGCAATCAGCCCCAGCATTTT. Protein sequence: CSAVDPGVSNQPQHF.

The chain is built from TRBV7-2 and TRBJ2-5, with TRBD2 matching 7 bases. Germline V gene sequence: CDR1 SGHTA, CDR2 FQGNSA. The CDR3 is 13 residues long. The J segment lost 3 bases and the V segment lost 6 bases, leaving 4 bases of the junction unmatched. The CDR3 reads CASRSGVEETQYF. The CDR3, as DNA: TGTGCCAGCAGAAGCGGGGTCGAAGAGACCCAGTACTTC.

The chain links TRBV5-6 to TRBJ1-2; 7 nucleotides align to TRBD1. CDR3 length: 15 residues. The V gene's germline CDR1 is SGHDT and CDR2 YYEEEE. Trimming took 2 bases from V and 4 from J; bases not matched to a gene: 8. CDR3 loop: CASSFRRQGPYGYTF. The DNA for the CDR3 is TGTGCCAGCAGCTTTCGCCGACAGGGACCCTATGGCTACACCTTC.

At least ten counts were recorded for this clonotype. The DNA of the CDR3 is TGTGCCAGCAGCTTCTTCGGAGGGGCTAACAATGAGCAGTTCTTC. This sequence encodes CASSFFGGANNEQFF. The chain combines TRBV11-1 with TRBJ2-1, with D possibly matching TRBD2 (6 bases). The germline gives CDR1 SGHAT, CDR2 FQDESV (reference sequence). The CDR3 runs to 15 residues. V shed 3 bases and J shed 5 bases, with 14 bases lying between them.

This clonotype was seen a few times. This sequence joins TRBV4-1 and TRBJ2-3; tentatively, D is TRBD1 or TRBD2 (5 bases each). CDR1 and CDR2 (germline): MGHRA, YSYEKL. CDR3 length equals 17 residues. Trimming cost V 2 bases and J 1 base, with 16 bases left between them. The CDR3 DNA is TGCGCCAGCAGCCAACAACCGGGACCAACTGGCACAGATACGCAGTATTTT. Amino acid sequence: CASSQQPGPTGTDTQYF.

The genes are TRBV28 and TRBJ2-2; tentatively, D is TRBD1 (6 bases). V lost 6 bases to trimming and J lost 7 bases, with 15 bases between them. Germline V gene data show CDR1 as MDHEN and CDR2 as SYDVKM. This CDR3 is 14 amino acids long. For the CDR3, the DNA is TGTGCCAGCAGAAAAACAGGGTTTGTCGGGGAGCTGTTTTTT. Translating gives CASRKTGFVGELFF.

This clonotype turned up a few times. The rearrangement joins TRBV12-3 or TRBV12-4 to TRBJ2-5; D might be TRBD1 (7 bases). The CDR3 consists of 16 residues. Trimming took off 6 bases at V and 1 base at J, with 18 bases between the two ends. The DNA of the CDR3 is TGTGCCAGCAGGGGGGGTTTGGGACAGCCCCAAGAGACCCAGTACTTC. Its translation: CASRGGLGQPQETQYF.

J is TRBJ2-3 and V is TRBV5-4; 11 bases are a match to TRBD2. The CDR3 length is 14 residues. After removal of 6 bases from V and 3 bases from J, the junction contained 3 bases not matched to a gene. Per the germline V gene, CDR1 is SGHNT and CDR2 is YYREEE (reference sequence). CDR3 DNA: TGTGCCAGCACCATAGCGGGGGGGACAGATACGCAGTATTTT. The encoded protein is CASTIAGGTDTQYF.

This chain links TRBV3-1 with TRBJ2-4; 11 nucleotides agree with TRBD2. Trimming cost V 4 bases and J 0 bases; bases outside gene matches: 5. The CDR3 consists of 17 residues. CDR1 and CDR2 (germline): LGHDT, YNNKEL (reference sequence). CDR3 protein: CASSPTSGGLAKNIQYF. In DNA form, the CDR3 reads TGTGCCAGCAGCCCCACTAGCGGGGGTCTAGCCAAAAACATTCAGTACTTC.

Details on this clonotype: The junction shows a germline mismatch at one end, possibly a read error. The rearrangement uses TRBV7-9 and TRBJ2-1; 10 bases fit TRBD2. The CDR3 sequence is 16 residues long. Germline-derived CDR1 and CDR2 are SEHNR and FQNEAQ (reference sequence). CDR3 coding DNA: TGTGCCAGCAGCTTACTAGCGGGGGCTATCTACAATGAGCCGTTCTTC. Amino acid sequence: CASSLLAGAIYNEPFF.

This clonotype was detected many times. V is TRBV2 and J is TRBJ2-7; D is unresolved. V was pared by 5 bases and J by 0 bases, with 5 bases between. Per the germline V gene, CDR1 is SNHLY and CDR2 is FYNNEI. CDR3 size: 12 residues. Written as DNA, the CDR3 is TGTGCCAGCAGTCCGAACTCCTACGAGCAGTACTTC. Translated: CASSPNSYEQYF.

This chain connects TRBV7-6 to TRBJ1-5, with unresolved D. Germline loops: CDR1 SGHVS, CDR2 FNYEAQ. The V gene lost 1 base and the J gene lost 5 bases, with 6 bases spanning the gap. The CDR3 totals 13 residues. CDR3 coding DNA: TGTGCCAGCAGCTTAGGGAGATATCAGCCCCAGCATTTT. Residues: CASSLGRYQPQHF.

This clonotype was counted at least ten times. This chain links TRBV7-2 with TRBJ1-1, with TRBD1 identical over 7 bases. This CDR3 comprises 16 residues. CDR1 and CDR2 (germline): SGHTA, FQGNSA. Trimming took 3 bases from V and 5 from J; bases not matched to a gene: 12. The CDR3 here is CASSFRKGQQKTEAFF. Here the CDR3 DNA reads TGTGCCAGCAGCTTCAGAAAGGGACAGCAGAAGACTGAAGCTTTCTTT.

This clonotype came up many times. This chain joins TRBV20-1 and TRBJ2-1; a possible D gene is TRBD2 (6 bases). There are 12 residues in the CDR3. Germline loops: CDR1 DFQATT, CDR2 SNEGSKA (reference sequence). Trimming removed 6 bases from V and 7 bases from J, with 13 bases in between. The CDR3 loop reads CSATPGLNEQFF. DNA for the CDR3: TGCAGTGCAACCCCCGGACTAAATGAGCAGTTCTTC.

The chain is built from TRBV28 and TRBJ2-1; D might be TRBD1 (6 bases). CDR3 size: 11 residues. Germline values: CDR1 MDHEN, CDR2 SYDVKM. V lost 10 bases and J 14 bases, leaving 18 bases between the germline ends. This chain's CDR3 is CAISQGFLKFF. The CDR3, as DNA: TGTGCCATCTCCCAGGGGTTTCTAAAGTTCTTC.

This sequence joins TRBV29-1 and TRBJ2-7, with a weak D call TRBD2 (7 bases). V dropped 4 bases and J dropped 1 base, with 11 bases sitting between them. CDR3 length: 13 amino acids. Germline-derived CDR1 and CDR2 are SQVTM and ANQGSEA. The chain's CDR3 is CSVGGGASYEQYF. CDR3 DNA sequence: TGCAGCGTTGGTGGGGGGGCTTCCTACGAGCAGTACTTC.

Ten or more counts support this clonotype. The chain uses TRBV7-8 and TRBJ2-1, with 14 nucleotides matching TRBD2. J was trimmed by 8 bases and V by 4 bases; bases with no gene match: 4. Germline values: CDR1 SGHVS, CDR2 FQNEAQ. The CDR3 covers 15 residues. This CDR3 reads CASSWTSGGSHEQFF. CDR3 bases: TGTGCCAGCAGCTGGACTAGCGGGGGGTCCCATGAGCAGTTCTTC. Full variable domain (missing parts from reference TRBV7-8 and TRBJ2-1): GAGVSQSPRYKVAKRGQDVALRCDPISGHVSLFWYQQALGQGPEFLTYFQNEAQLDKSGLPSDRFFAERPEGSVSTLKIQRTQQEDSAVYLCASSWTSGGSHEQFFGPGTRLTVL.

This clonotype was observed at least ten times. The V and J genes are TRBV28 and TRBJ2-7, with TRBD2 matching over 12 bases. V lost 5 bases to trimming and J lost 4 bases; unmatched junction nucleotides: 9. Germline V gene sequence: CDR1 MDHEN, CDR2 SYDVKM. This CDR3 has 16 residues. The CDR3 loop reads CASSPRTSGIRYEQYF. Written as DNA, the CDR3 is TGTGCCAGCAGTCCCCGGACTAGCGGGATTCGGTACGAGCAGTACTTC.